This paragraph reports one T cell receptor beta chain. This CDR3 is also generated by other DNA sequences in the sample. Study processing details: Counts of nucleated cells, estimated from reference gene primer amplification, were obtained. The repertoire was sequenced with immunoSEQ multiplex PCR; TCRdb's copy has only in-frame clones and lacks some. From that table come the V and J calls and clone size; the DNA was used to work out D and trimming. The sample consists of about 170,000 clones, 70% to 85% of them appearing once. The data belong to a study of blood T cell repertoires in COVID-19. Study details: T cells, B-cell-depleted T cells, or PBMCs provided the cDNA or gDNA that served as material.

Germline lookup yields CDR1 DFQATT and CDR2 SNEGSKA (reference sequence). The CDR3 totals 11 residues. J gave up 5 bases and V 5 bases, and 0 bases lay outside the gene matches. Sequencing used peripheral blood. V usage is TRBV20-1 and J usage is TRBJ2-1, with 7 bases fitting TRBD1. The TCR was taken from an elderly woman with acute or convalescent COVID-19. The CDR3 spells CSAGTDNEQFF. The CDR3 coding sequence is TGCAGTGCTGGGACAGACAATGAGCAGTTCTTC.